Listed below are T cell receptor beta chains from one sample, sequenced in a study of cytomegalovirus exposure and HLA in healthy donors. TCRdb's table, derived via immunoSEQ multiplex PCR, lists solely in-frame clones and lacks some. The table shows 130,000 to 150,000 clones, with 73% occurring only once. The sample taken for sequencing was PBMCs. These receptors came from a human donor in good health. Both conserved end residues are part of each CDR3. The order of the fields is J gene, clone size, D gene, V gene, CDR3 DNA, CDR3 protein. A D gene is named only where the DNA matches it firmly. Not all rows give a size; the values are once, few, many and, for expanded clones, a class.

TRBJ2-7 - - TRBV5-4 TGTGCCAGCAGCTCGATTGAGGAGGGGTGGTGGCAACCCTACGAGCAGTACTTC CASSSIEEGWWQPYEQYF
TRBJ1-1 few - TRBV9 TGTGCCAGCAGCGTTCGTGGTAGCACTGAAGCTTTCTTT CASSVRGSTEAFF
TRBJ2-3 once - TRBV20-1 TGCAGTGCTAGCGAGCAAGATACGCAGTATTTT CSASEQDTQYF
TRBJ2-1 - TRBD2 TRBV7-6 TGTGCCAGCAGCTTACGAGCGGGAAACGGATACAATGAGCAGTTCTTC CASSLRAGNGYNEQFF
TRBJ1-5 - - TRBV6-5 TGTGCCTCCTCCGCCGGGATCAATCAGCCCCAGCATTTT CASSAGINQPQHF
TRBJ1-6 - - TRBV5-6 TGTGCCAGCAGCTTGTCTGCCACAGCCTATAATTCACCCCTCCACTTT CASSLSATAYNSPLHF
TRBJ2-1 - - TRBV20-1 TGCAGTGCTAGAGATCCAGTTGAGCAGTTCTTC CSARDPVEQFF
TRBJ2-3 - TRBD2 TRBV29-1 TGCAGCGCTGGACTAGCAGGTGATACGCAGTATTTT CSAGLAGDTQYF
TRBJ1-5 - TRBD1 TRBV7-8 TGTGCCAGCAGAGTGGACAGGCATAGCAATCAGCCCCAGCATTTT CASRVDRHSNQPQHF
TRBJ1-2 - TRBD1 TRBV5-6 TGTGCCAGCAGCTTAACAGGGGTTGGTGGCTACACCTTC CASSLTGVGGYTF
TRBJ2-3 - - TRBV27 TGTGCCAGCAGTTTAATTCAGGGTGACACAGATACGCAGTATTTT CASSLIQGDTDTQYF
TRBJ2-5 few TRBD1 TRBV19 TGTGCCGTCGGGACAGGGTATGAGACCCAGTACTTC CAVGTGYETQYF
TRBJ2-7 - - TRBV11-2 TGTGCCAGCAGCTTATCCCAGGGGACCTACGAGCAGTACTTC CASSLSQGTYEQYF
TRBJ2-7 once - TRBV14 TGTGCCAGCAGCCAAGAGGAGCATCGCGAGCAGTACTTC CASSQEEHREQYF
TRBJ2-6 - - TRBV6-1 TGTGCCAGCAGTGACTTTGTCTCTGGGGCCAACGTCCTGACTTTC CASSDFVSGANVLTF
TRBJ2-7 - TRBD1 TRBV7-9 TGTGCCAGCAGCGGGACAGTGAGCACCTACGAGCAGTACTTC CASSGTVSTYEQYF
TRBJ1-1 - - TRBV18 TGTGCCAGCTCACCTCTCCAGGCCACTGAAGCTTTCTTT CASSPLQATEAFF
TRBJ2-3 - TRBD2 TRBV7-9 TGTGCCAGCAGCTTGAAGCTAGCGGGGGCAGATACGCAGTATTTT CASSLKLAGADTQYF
TRBJ2-1 few TRBD2 TRBV29-1 TGCAGCGTTCTGTTACCTAGCGGGACGTCCTACAATGAGCAGTTCTTC CSVLLPSGTSYNEQFF
TRBJ2-3 - TRBD2 TRBV11-1 TGTGCCAGCAGCCCAGGGACTAGCCGAGGGGATACGCAGTATTTT CASSPGTSRGDTQYF
TRBJ2-1 - TRBD1 TRBV5-1 TGCGCCAGCAGCTTGGTATTGGACAGGGCGAATGAGCAGTTCTTC CASSLVLDRANEQFF
TRBJ2-3 - TRBD2 TRBV29-1 TGCAGCGTCGCCGGGACTAGAACCGATACGCAGTATTTT CSVAGTRTDTQYF
TRBJ1-3 - - TRBV10-2 TGCGCCAGCAGGCCCGGACTCCCTGGAAACACCATATATTTT CASRPGLPGNTIYF
TRBJ2-3 once - TRBV11-3 TGTGCCAGCAGCTGGGCCCGTGGCGGGAACACAGATACGCAGTATTTT CASSWARGGNTDTQYF
TRBJ1-2 once - TRBV29-1 TGCAGCGCCAGAGGGCCCACACTCTATGGCTACACCTTC CSARGPTLYGYTF
TRBJ2-5 - - TRBV29-1 TGCAGCGTTGAAATCCTGAGCTCCCCGTCGGAGCAGTACTTC CSVEILSSPSEQYF
TRBJ2-2 - TRBD1 TRBV6-5 TGTGCCAGCAGTTACTCTTATAAAGGACAGGGCAAGCTGTTTTTT CASSYSYKGQGKLFF
TRBJ2-7 few TRBD2 TRBV28 TGTGCCAGCAACCCCGACGGGAGGAAAAGCTACGAGCAGTACTTC CASNPDGRKSYEQYF
TRBJ2-3 - - TRBV13 TGTGCCAGCAGCTTAAAGGGGGGGCCAGCAGATACGCAGTATTTT CASSLKGGPADTQYF
TRBJ1-4 - - TRBV23-1 TGCGCCAGCCCCGCCCCAGGGTATGATGAAAAACTGTTTTTT CASPAPGYDEKLFF
TRBJ1-5 - TRBD1 TRBV6-5 TGTGCCAGCAGTAGAGGACAGGGGAATCAGCCCCAGCATTTT CASSRGQGNQPQHF